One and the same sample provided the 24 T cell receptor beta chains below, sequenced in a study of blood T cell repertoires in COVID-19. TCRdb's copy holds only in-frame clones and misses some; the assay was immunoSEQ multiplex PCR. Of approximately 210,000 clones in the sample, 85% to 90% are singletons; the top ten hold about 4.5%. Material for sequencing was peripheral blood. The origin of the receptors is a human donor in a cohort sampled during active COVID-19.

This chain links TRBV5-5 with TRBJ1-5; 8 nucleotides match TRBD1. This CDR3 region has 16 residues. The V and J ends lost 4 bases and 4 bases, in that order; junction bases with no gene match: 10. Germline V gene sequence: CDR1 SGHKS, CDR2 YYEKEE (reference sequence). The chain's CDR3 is CASSLNTGGGNQPQHF. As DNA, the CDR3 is TGTGCCAGCAGCCTTAATACAGGGGGGGGTAATCAGCCCCAGCATTTT.

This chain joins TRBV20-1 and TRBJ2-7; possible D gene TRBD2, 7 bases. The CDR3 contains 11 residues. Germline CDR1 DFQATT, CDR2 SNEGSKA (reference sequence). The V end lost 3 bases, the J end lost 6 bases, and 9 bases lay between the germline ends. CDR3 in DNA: TGCAGTGCTAGGGGGGGGCGCGAGCAGTACTTC. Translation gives CSARGGREQYF.

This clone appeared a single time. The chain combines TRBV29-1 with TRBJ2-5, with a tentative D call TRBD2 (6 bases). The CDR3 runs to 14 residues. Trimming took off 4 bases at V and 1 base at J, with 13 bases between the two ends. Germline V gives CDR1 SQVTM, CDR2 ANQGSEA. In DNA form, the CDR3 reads TGCAGCGTTGTGCCGGGGGAATCCCAAGAGACCCAGTACTTC. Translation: CSVVPGESQETQYF.

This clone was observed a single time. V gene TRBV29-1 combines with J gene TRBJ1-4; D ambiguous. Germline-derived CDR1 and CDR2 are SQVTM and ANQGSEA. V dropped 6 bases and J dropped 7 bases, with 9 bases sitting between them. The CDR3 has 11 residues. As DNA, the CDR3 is TGCAGCGTCGGGAGGTCTGAAAAACTGTTTTTT. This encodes CSVGRSEKLFF.

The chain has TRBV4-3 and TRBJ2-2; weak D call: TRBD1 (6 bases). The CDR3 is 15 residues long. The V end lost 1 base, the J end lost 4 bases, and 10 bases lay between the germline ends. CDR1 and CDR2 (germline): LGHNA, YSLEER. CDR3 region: CASSQGTVSTGELFF. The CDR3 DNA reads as TGCGCCAGCAGCCAAGGGACAGTATCCACCGGGGAGCTGTTTTTT.

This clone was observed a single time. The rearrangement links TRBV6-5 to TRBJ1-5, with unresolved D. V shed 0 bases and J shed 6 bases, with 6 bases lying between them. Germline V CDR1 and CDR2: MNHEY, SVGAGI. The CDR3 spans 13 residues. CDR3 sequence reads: CASSYSRGQPQHF. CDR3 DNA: TGTGCCAGCAGTTACTCGAGAGGTCAGCCCCAGCATTTT.

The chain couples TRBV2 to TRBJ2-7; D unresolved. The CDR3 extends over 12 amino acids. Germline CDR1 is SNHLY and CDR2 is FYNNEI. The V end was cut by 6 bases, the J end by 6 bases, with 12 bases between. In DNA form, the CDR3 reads TGTGCCAGCAGCGTCGGGTGGTCCGAGCAGTACTTC. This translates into CASSVGWSEQYF.

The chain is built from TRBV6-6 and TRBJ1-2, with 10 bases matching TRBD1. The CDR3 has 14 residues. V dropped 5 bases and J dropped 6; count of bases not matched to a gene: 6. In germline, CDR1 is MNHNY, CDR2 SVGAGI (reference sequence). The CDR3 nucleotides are TGTGCCAGCAGTCGGGACAGGGGTGGCGATGGCTACACCTTC. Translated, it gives CASSRDRGGDGYTF.

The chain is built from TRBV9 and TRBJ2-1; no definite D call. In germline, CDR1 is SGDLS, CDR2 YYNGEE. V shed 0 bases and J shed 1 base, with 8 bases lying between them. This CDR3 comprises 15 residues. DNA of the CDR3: TGTGCCAGCAGCGTAGGCGCGGAGTCCTACAATGAGCAGTTCTTC. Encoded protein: CASSVGAESYNEQFF.

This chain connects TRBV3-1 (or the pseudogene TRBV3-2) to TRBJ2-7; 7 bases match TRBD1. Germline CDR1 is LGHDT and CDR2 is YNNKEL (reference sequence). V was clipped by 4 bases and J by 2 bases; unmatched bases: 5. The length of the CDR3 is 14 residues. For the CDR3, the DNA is TGTGCCAGCAGCCCCGGGACAGCAACCTACGAGCAGTACTTC. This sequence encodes CASSPGTATYEQYF.

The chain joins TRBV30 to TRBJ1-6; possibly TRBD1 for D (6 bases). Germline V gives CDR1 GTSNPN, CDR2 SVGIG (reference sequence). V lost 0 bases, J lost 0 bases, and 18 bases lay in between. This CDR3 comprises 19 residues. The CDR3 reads CAWSVTRTVPSSYNSPLHF. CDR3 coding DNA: TGTGCCTGGAGTGTTACTAGGACAGTCCCGAGCTCCTATAATTCACCCCTCCACTTT.

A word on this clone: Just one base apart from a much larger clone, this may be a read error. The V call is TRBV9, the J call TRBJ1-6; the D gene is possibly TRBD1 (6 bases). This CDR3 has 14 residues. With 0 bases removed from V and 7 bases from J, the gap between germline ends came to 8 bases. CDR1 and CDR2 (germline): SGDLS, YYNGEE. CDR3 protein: CASSVEGGNSPLHF. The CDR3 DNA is TGTGCCAGCAGCGTAGAGGGGGGGAATTCACCCCTCCACTTT.

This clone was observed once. CDR3 sequence reads: CASSGDIPEAFF. In DNA form, the CDR3 reads TGTGCCAGCAGTGGGGACATTCCTGAAGCTTTCTTT. The V and J genes are TRBV2 and TRBJ1-1, with D possibly being TRBD1 (6 bases). Trimming shortened V by 4 bases and J by 6 bases, and 9 bases separated the two germline ends. The CDR3 runs 12 residues. Germline-derived CDR1 and CDR2 are SNHLY and FYNNEI. Complete variable domain (other parts from reference TRBV2 and TRBJ1-1): EPEVTQTPSHQVTQMGQEVILRCVPISNHLYFYWYRQILGQKVEFLVSFYNNEISEKSEIFDDQFSVERPDGSNFTLKIRSTKLEDSAMYFCASSGDIPEAFFGQGTRLTVV.

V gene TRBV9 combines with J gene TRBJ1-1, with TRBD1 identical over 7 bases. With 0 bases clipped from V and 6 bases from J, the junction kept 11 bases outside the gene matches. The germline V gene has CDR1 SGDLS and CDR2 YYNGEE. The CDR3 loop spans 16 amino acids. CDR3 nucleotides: TGTGCCAGCAGCGTAGGCTCGGCAGGGGGTCTGGCTGAAGCTTTCTTT. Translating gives CASSVGSAGGLAEAFF.

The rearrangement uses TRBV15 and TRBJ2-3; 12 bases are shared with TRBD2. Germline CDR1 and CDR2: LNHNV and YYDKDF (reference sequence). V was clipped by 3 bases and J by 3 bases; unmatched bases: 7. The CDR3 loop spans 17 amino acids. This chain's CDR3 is CATSRETSGRGTDTQYF. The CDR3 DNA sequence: TGTGCCACCAGCAGGGAGACTAGCGGGAGAGGGACAGATACGCAGTATTTT. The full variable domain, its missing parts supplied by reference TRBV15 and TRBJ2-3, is DAMVIQNPRYQVTQFGKPVTLSCSQTLNHNVMYWYQQKSSQAPKLLFHYYDKDFNNEADTPDNFQSRRPNTSFCFLDIRSPGLGDTAMYLCATSRETSGRGTDTQYFGPGTRLTVL.

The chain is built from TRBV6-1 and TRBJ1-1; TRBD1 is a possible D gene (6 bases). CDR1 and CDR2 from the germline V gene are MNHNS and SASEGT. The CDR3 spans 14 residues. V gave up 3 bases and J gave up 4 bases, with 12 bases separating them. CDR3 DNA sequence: TGTGCCAGCAGTGAGCTAGGGGGGGGCACTGAAGCTTTCTTT. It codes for CASSELGGGTEAFF.

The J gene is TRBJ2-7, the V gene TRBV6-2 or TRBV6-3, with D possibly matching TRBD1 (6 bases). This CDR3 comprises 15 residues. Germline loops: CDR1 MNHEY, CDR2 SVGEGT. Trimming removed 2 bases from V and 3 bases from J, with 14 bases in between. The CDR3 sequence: CASSYGQGKGYEQYF. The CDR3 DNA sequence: TGTGCCAGCAGTTACGGGCAGGGGAAAGGCTACGAGCAGTACTTC.

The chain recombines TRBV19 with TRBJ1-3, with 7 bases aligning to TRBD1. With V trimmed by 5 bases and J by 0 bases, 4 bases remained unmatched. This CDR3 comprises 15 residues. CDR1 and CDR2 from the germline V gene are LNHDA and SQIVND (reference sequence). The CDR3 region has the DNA TGTGCCAGTAGTTTGGGGACAGTCTCTGGAAACACCATATATTTT. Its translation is CASSLGTVSGNTIYF.

This CDR3 reads CAISEQGDNEQFF. The CDR3 DNA sequence: TGTGCCATCAGTGAGCAGGGCGACAATGAGCAGTTCTTC. V gene TRBV10-3 combines with J gene TRBJ2-1, with D maybe TRBD1 (5 bases). V lost 2 bases and J lost 5, with 7 bases in between. The CDR3 totals 13 residues. Germline CDR1 is ENHRY and CDR2 is SYGVKD.

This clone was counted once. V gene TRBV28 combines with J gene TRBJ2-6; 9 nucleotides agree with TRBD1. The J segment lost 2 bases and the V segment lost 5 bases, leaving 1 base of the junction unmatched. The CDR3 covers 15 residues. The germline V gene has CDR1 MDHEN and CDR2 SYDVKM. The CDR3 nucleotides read TGTGCCAGCAGTCGGACAGGGGCTGGGGCCAACGTCCTGACTTTC. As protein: CASSRTGAGANVLTF.

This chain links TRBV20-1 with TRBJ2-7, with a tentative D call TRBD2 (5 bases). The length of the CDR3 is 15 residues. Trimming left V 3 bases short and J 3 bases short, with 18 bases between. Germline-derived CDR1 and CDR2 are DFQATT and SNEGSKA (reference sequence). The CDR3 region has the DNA TGCAGTGCTAGTACCGCCTTTCGGGGTCACTACGAGCAGTACTTC. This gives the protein CSASTAFRGHYEQYF.

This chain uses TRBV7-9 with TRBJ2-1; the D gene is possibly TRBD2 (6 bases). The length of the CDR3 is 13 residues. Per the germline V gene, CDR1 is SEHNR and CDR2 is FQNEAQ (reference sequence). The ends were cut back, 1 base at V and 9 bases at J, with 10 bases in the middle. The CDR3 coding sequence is TGTGCCAGCAGCTTAGGGGGGGTTACTGAGCAGTTCTTC. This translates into CASSLGGVTEQFF.

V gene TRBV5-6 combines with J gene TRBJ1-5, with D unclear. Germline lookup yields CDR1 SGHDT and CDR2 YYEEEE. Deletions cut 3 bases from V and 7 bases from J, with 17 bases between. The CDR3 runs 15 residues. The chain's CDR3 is CASSSREGKVQPQHF. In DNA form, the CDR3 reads TGTGCCAGCAGCTCGAGGGAGGGAAAGGTCCAGCCCCAGCATTTT.

CDR3 nucleotide sequence: TGTGCCAGCGCCCGGGACAGGGATTATAATTCACCCCTCCACTTT. It codes for CASARDRDYNSPLHF. This sequence joins TRBV6-5 and TRBJ1-6; 9 bases align to TRBD1. The CDR3 sequence is 15 residues long. The junction had 6 bases not matched to a gene; V was cut back by 8 bases and J by 4 bases. Germline V gives CDR1 MNHEY, CDR2 SVGAGI.